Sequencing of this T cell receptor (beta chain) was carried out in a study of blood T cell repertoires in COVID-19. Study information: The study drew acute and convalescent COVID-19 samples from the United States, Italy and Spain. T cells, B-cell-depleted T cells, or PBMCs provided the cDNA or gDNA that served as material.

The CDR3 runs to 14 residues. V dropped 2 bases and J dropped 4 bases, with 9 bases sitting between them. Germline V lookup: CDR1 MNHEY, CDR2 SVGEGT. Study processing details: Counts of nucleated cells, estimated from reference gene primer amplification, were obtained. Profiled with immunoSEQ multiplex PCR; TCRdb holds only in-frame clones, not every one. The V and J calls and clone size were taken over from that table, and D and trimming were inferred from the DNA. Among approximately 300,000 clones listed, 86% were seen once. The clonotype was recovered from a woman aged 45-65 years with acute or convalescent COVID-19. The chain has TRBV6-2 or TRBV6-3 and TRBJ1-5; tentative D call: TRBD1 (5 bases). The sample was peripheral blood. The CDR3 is CASSYRAGNQPQHF. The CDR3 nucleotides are TGTGCCAGCAGTTACCGGGCAGGGAATCAGCCCCAGCATTTT.